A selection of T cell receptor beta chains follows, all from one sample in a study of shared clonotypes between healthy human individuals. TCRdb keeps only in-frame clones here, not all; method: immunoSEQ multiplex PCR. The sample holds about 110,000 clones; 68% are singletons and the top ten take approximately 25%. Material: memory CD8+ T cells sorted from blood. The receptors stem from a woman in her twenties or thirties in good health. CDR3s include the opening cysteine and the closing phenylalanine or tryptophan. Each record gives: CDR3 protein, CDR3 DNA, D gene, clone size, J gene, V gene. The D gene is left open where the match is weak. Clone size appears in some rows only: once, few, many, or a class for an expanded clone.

CASSQQIREGYEKLFF	TGCGCCAGCAGCCAGCAAATCAGAGAAGGCTATGAAAAACTGTTTTTT	NA	few	TRBJ1-4	TRBV4-1
CASKGTSGSSDTQYF	TGTGCCAGCAAGGGGACTAGCGGGAGCTCAGATACGCAGTATTTT	TRBD2	many	TRBJ2-3	TRBV6-1
CSVEDLAGNYGYTF	TGCAGCGTTGAAGATCTGGCCGGGAACTATGGCTACACCTTC	NA	many	TRBJ1-2	TRBV29-1
CASSELGLRGPMTTEAFF	TGTGCCAGCAGTGAATTAGGTCTTCGGGGACCAATGACCACTGAAGCTTTCTTT	NA	NA	TRBJ1-1	TRBV25-1
CASSLSGGTSNEQYF	TGTGCCAGCAGTTTATCCGGCGGGACCTCCAACGAGCAGTACTTC	NA	NA	TRBJ2-7	TRBV27
CASSPGTSGQTYEQYF	TGTGCCAGCAGTCCCGGAACTAGCGGCCAAACCTACGAGCAGTACTTC	TRBD2	NA	TRBJ2-7	TRBV28
CASSAGTSGSNEQFF	TGTGCCAGCAGCGCCGGGACTAGCGGGAGCAATGAGCAGTTCTTC	TRBD2	many	TRBJ2-1	TRBV6-4
CASSTQTDGWGYGYTF	TGTGCCAGCAGTACCCAAACAGATGGATGGGGCTATGGCTACACCTTC	NA	once	TRBJ1-2	TRBV28
CASSDKEESTDTQYF	TGTGCCAGCAGTGACAAAGAGGAGAGCACAGATACGCAGTATTTT	NA	many	TRBJ2-3	TRBV6-4
CASSPPGTAYEQYF	TGTGCCAGCAGCCCACCCGGGACAGCCTACGAGCAGTACTTC	TRBD1	NA	TRBJ2-7	TRBV7-9
CASSQTRGPSYGYTF	TGTGCCAGCAGTCAAACAAGGGGTCCGAGCTATGGCTACACCTTC	NA	NA	TRBJ1-2	TRBV27
CASRRGLLSNQPQHF	TGTGCCAGCAGACGGGGACTCCTAAGCAATCAGCCCCAGCATTTT	NA	NA	TRBJ1-5	TRBV5-8
CASSLGPGLAGVEQYF	TGCGCCAGCAGCCTGGGCCCGGGACTAGCGGGAGTCGAGCAGTACTTC	TRBD2	NA	TRBJ2-7	TRBV4-1
CASSSSNTDTQYF	TGTGCCAGCAGCTCCTCAAACACAGATACGCAGTATTTT	NA	NA	TRBJ2-3	TRBV5-4
CASSLQGEGNQPQHF	TGTGCCAGCAGTTTACAGGGGGAGGGCAATCAGCCCCAGCATTTT	TRBD1	NA	TRBJ1-5	TRBV6-1
CASSIRTSGPRIKYF	TGTGCCAGTAGTATAAGGACTAGCGGGCCTAGGATCAAGTACTTC	TRBD2	NA	TRBJ2-5	TRBV19
CASSRPRGGRENTGELFF	TGCGCCAGCAGCCGCCCCCGGGGGGGAAGGGAAAACACCGGGGAGCTGTTTTTT	TRBD2	once	TRBJ2-2	TRBV4-1
CASSRRLGRLNTEAFF	TGCGCCAGCAGCCGACGCCTTGGACGGTTGAACACTGAAGCTTTCTTT	NA	NA	TRBJ1-1	TRBV4-3
CASSVDVGPTLDYGYTF	TGTGCCAGCAGCGTAGATGTAGGGCCAACCCTGGACTATGGCTACACCTTC	NA	NA	TRBJ1-2	TRBV9
CASSRCGLMNEQYF	TGTGCCAGCAGCCGATGCGGACTAATGAACGAGCAGTACTTC	NA	NA	TRBJ2-7	TRBV7-2
CASSEVKGLWGQHLQPQHF	TGTGCCAGCAGTGAAGTTAAAGGGCTTTGGGGACAGCATCTTCAGCCCCAGCATTTT	TRBD1	NA	TRBJ1-5	TRBV6-1
CASSLTSGSHPSSYEQYF	TGTGCCAGCAGCCTAACTAGCGGGAGTCATCCTTCATCCTACGAGCAGTACTTC	TRBD2	NA	TRBJ2-7	TRBV13
CASVGGGYNSPLHF	TGTGCCAGCGTAGGAGGAGGGTATAATTCACCCCTCCACTTT	NA	NA	TRBJ1-6	TRBV25-1
CAIRIQSRANVLTF	TGTGCCATCAGGATACAAAGTCGGGCCAACGTCCTGACTTTC	NA	NA	TRBJ2-6	TRBV10-3
CASSAGLSSYEQYF	TGTGCCAGCAGCGCGGGACTAAGCTCCTACGAGCAGTACTTC	TRBD2	NA	TRBJ2-7	TRBV7-2
CASSPIKGGVQETQYF	TGTGCCAGCTCACCAATCAAGGGAGGGGTACAAGAGACCCAGTACTTC	TRBD2	once	TRBJ2-5	TRBV18
CASSPRDSYEQYF	TGTGCCAGCTCACCAAGAGACTCCTACGAGCAGTACTTC	NA	NA	TRBJ2-7	TRBV18
CASSHSKGEQYF	TGCGCCAGCAGCCATTCTAAGGGAGAGCAGTACTTC	NA	NA	TRBJ2-7	TRBV4-1
CASSNSEGPDQPQHF	TGTGCCAGCAGCAACTCGGAGGGGCCGGACCAGCCCCAGCATTTT	NA	NA	TRBJ1-5	TRBV11-1
CASSLTASNQPQHF	TGTGCCAGCAGTTTGACAGCTAGCAATCAGCCCCAGCATTTT	NA	NA	TRBJ1-5	TRBV2
CASSLAAGDEQYF	TGTGCCAGCAGCTTAGCGGCGGGAGACGAGCAGTACTTC	TRBD2	once	TRBJ2-7	TRBV7-9
CASTDIDATNEKLFF	TGTGCCAGTACTGATATCGATGCAACTAATGAAAAACTGTTTTTT	NA	once	TRBJ1-4	TRBV19
CATSRAGDYEQYF	TGTGCCACCAGCAGAGCGGGAGACTACGAGCAGTACTTC	NA	NA	TRBJ2-7	TRBV15
CASSYGGGSSYGELFF	TGTGCCAGCAGTTATGGGGGAGGGAGTTCCTACGGGGAGCTGTTTTTT	TRBD2	NA	TRBJ2-2	TRBV27
CASSPTTGDPYEQYF	TGTGCCAGCTCACCTACGACAGGCGACCCCTACGAGCAGTACTTC	NA	NA	TRBJ2-7	TRBV18
CASSPQGAGNTIYF	TGTGCCAGCAGCCCTCAGGGGGCGGGGAACACCATATATTTT	TRBD1	NA	TRBJ1-3	TRBV7-8
CASSSQGALHEQYF	TGTGCCAGTAGTTCCCAGGGAGCCCTCCACGAGCAGTACTTC	NA	NA	TRBJ2-7	TRBV19
CASSQNQGGEYNEQFF	TGCGCCAGCAGTCAAAACCAGGGGGGGGAGTACAATGAGCAGTTCTTC	NA	many	TRBJ2-1	TRBV4-1
CATSRDLNVLGSSYEQYF	TGTGCCACCAGCAGAGATCTTAATGTCTTGGGGAGCTCCTACGAGCAGTACTTC	NA	NA	TRBJ2-7	TRBV15
CASSSQVTYEQYF	TGTGCCAGCAGTTCCCAGGTGACCTACGAGCAGTACTTC	NA	NA	TRBJ2-7	TRBV2
CASRGTGDYEQYF	TGTGCCAGTAGGGGGACAGGGGACTACGAGCAGTACTTC	TRBD1	NA	TRBJ2-7	TRBV19
CASSLAGQGRNEQYF	TGTGCCAGCAGCTTGGCCGGACAGGGTAGGAACGAGCAGTACTTC	TRBD1	many	TRBJ2-7	TRBV5-4
CASSSGFGQYEQYF	TGTGCCAGCAGCTCGGGATTTGGACAGTACGAGCAGTACTTC	NA	NA	TRBJ2-7	TRBV11-2
CASSEGAPGLGTYEQYF	TGTGCCAGCAGCGAAGGGGCCCCGGGACTAGGAACCTACGAGCAGTACTTC	TRBD2	NA	TRBJ2-7	TRBV7-3
CASSLAVGIDTEAFF	TGTGCCAGCAGCCTTGCAGTTGGAATTGATACTGAAGCTTTCTTT	NA	NA	TRBJ1-1	TRBV7-6
CAWSGGLRSPLHF	TGTGCCTGGAGTGGGGGTTTAAGATCACCCCTCCACTTT	NA	once	TRBJ1-6	TRBV30
CASSLLVPETQYF	TGCGCCAGCAGCCTACTCGTCCCGGAGACCCAGTACTTC	NA	NA	TRBJ2-5	TRBV5-1